The sample holds one count of the clone carrying this T cell receptor beta chain. Its antigen is currently unknown. The data were taken from a study of T cell responses to AZD1222 COVID-19 vaccine. About the research overall: Second-dose timings of about 4 or about 12 weeks were pooled. Study-wide points: Recipients of AZD1222 seropositive at baseline numbered only 5 or 6. Repertoire samples came only from after the peak T cell response.

TCRdb's table, derived via immunoSEQ multiplex PCR, lists solely in-frame clones and lacks some. The data contain more than 95,000 clones, 80% to 90% of them seen just once; the ten biggest clones take up about 7.8%. The origin of this receptor is an adult in good health. The sequencing here drew on peripheral blood, taken on day 0 of AZD1222 vaccination.

The CDR3 loop is CASSLARADNEQFF. CDR3 in DNA: TGTGCCAGCAGCTTAGCTAGGGCGGACAATGAGCAGTTCTTC. This chain joins TRBV7-9 and TRBJ2-1; D uncertain. Trimming shortened V by 0 bases and J by 5 bases, and 8 bases separated the two germline ends. This CDR3 comprises 14 residues. CDR1 and CDR2 from the germline V gene are SEHNR and FQNEAQ (reference sequence).